This T cell receptor beta chain was recorded in a study of vaccination and CD4 T cells after COVID-19 (dated 2022 in TCRdb). Background for the entire study: The convalescent cohort comprised six males and four females, including two Hispanic individuals, seven Caucasians, two Asians and one multiracial person. Participants got two doses of the Pfizer-BioNTech BNT162b2 vaccine (n=8) or two doses of the Moderna mRNA-1273 vaccine (n=2). Post-COVID blood samples from convalescent patients were collected a median of roughly 100 days after diagnosis, with a range of 35 to 161 days. Post-vaccine blood samples were obtained a median of approximately 74 days after the second vaccine dose, with a range of about 13 to 241 days. For stimulating the cultures, overlapping spike peptide pools were used, derived from SARS-CoV-2 as well as from the common cold coronaviruses HCoV-NL63, HCoV-OC43 and HCoV-229E. Control cultures used a CEFX viral epitope pool as positive control, an HIV-1 Nef peptide pool as negative control, or no peptide. In around nine COVID-19 convalescent patients and a handful of infection-naive healthy vaccine recipients, the spike-specific CD4+ TCR repertoire before mRNA vaccination was compared with the repertoire after mRNA vaccination. In an earlier paper using these donors, memory CD4+ T cell crossreactivity between SARS-CoV-2 and common cold coronavirus spike proteins was assessed at the TCR clonotype level.

The treatment or condition label of this sample denotes: roughly ten-day PBMC culture with coronavirus spike peptide pools or control peptides (ViraFEST assay). CD4+ T cells from unexposed donors were collected before the COVID-19 pandemic (2011-2018). To expand antigen-specific T cells with peptide pools and then pick out the expanded clonotypes through TCR sequencing, the study relied on the ViraFEST assay. Each well held around 2 million PBMCs cultured with 10 ug/ml peptide pools in IMDM containing approximately 5% human AB serum and approximately 10 IU/ml IL-2. On days 3 and 7, half of the culture medium was replaced with fresh IL-2-containing medium. After 10 days of culture, CD4+ T cells were isolated by negative selection with the EasySep CD4+ T cell isolation kit. As far as cell numbers permitted, CD4+ T cells from unexposed donors were tested for reactivity against SARS-CoV-2 S and N as well as four spike pools from common cold coronaviruses. Ficoll-Paque Plus gradient centrifugation was used to isolate PBMCs from whole blood, and the isolated PBMCs were then either used fresh or cryopreserved at -140C. Triplicate wells were generally used for each culture condition. Leukapheresis product for the unexposed donors was purchased commercially.

What the study reported, not specific to this receptor: The number of convalescent patients in the study was relatively small, and the study did not examine early timepoints following natural infection. In convalescent patients, nearly all vaccine-specific clones (304 of 307) were found to be mono-reactive for SARS-CoV-2 spike rather than cross-reactive with common cold coronaviruses. Among convalescent patients, a median 86.3% of the SARS-CoV-2-reactive clones seen after vaccination appeared only after vaccination, which suggests priming specific to the vaccine. Although the median number of SARS-CoV-2-reactive clonotypes went up from some 23 after infection to 35 to 40 after vaccination, the increase was not significant.

This clonotype has only a few counts. Its antigen is still unknown. Base qualities are missing; no much larger clone stands one base away. Libraries were built with PCR. TCR sequencing of DNA from cultured CD4+ T cells used the Oncomine TCR Beta short-read assay at the Johns Hopkins FTIC core. Genomic DNA was extracted from the cultured CD4+ T cells with the QIAamp micro DNA kit. Oncomine TCR Beta libraries from cultured CD4+ T cells were pooled with unique dual indexes and sequenced on an Illumina iSeq 100. The authors' pipeline ran thus. Non-productive sequences were removed, and CDR3s not starting with C, not ending with F or W, or shorter than 7 amino acids were discarded. Antigen-specific clonotypes were identified using the MANAFEST web application through comparison of peptide-stimulated wells with reference and other culture wells. For a clone to be called positive, the clone needed an FDR below 0.05, an odds ratio above 5, and a productive frequency above 0.1% in at least two of three replicate wells. A clonotype counted as cross-reactive if it showed significant expansion both in the SARS-CoV-2 spike wells and in at least one common cold coronavirus spike condition. CDR3 homology was assessed with Levenshtein distances (stringdist) and unrooted phylogenetic trees (ape) in R version 3.6.1. TCRdb applied fastp at Q25 and MiXCR to the public reads, then kept only in-frame beta chains. When rows share a CDR3 protein, they turn into one entry using the most common DNA and genes. TCRdb's processing, not the authors', yielded these V and J calls. This sample is represented by about 4,200 distinct CDR3 sequences; approximately 30% of them were singletons. 25% of the sample belongs to the ten largest clones.

The CDR3 starts with the cysteine, ends with the phenylalanine, and has 15 residues. CDR3 DNA is the only sequence kept; it has 45 bases, read in frame from the first base. The V end gives up 4 bases and the J end 1 base, leaving 6 bases in the junction not matched to a gene. Based on the germline V gene (reference sequence), the CDR1 and CDR2 sequences are SGHNT and YYREEE. The receptor was derived from a human donor in good health. Source material: CD4+ T cells from blood, cultured in vitro. The chain is encoded by TRBV5-4 joined to TRBJ1-1; TRBD1 fits 8 bases in the junction. DNA sequence: TGTGCCAGCAGCCCCAAAGGACAGGGGAACACTGAAGCTTTCTTT. Translated, this is CASSPKGQGNTEAFF.